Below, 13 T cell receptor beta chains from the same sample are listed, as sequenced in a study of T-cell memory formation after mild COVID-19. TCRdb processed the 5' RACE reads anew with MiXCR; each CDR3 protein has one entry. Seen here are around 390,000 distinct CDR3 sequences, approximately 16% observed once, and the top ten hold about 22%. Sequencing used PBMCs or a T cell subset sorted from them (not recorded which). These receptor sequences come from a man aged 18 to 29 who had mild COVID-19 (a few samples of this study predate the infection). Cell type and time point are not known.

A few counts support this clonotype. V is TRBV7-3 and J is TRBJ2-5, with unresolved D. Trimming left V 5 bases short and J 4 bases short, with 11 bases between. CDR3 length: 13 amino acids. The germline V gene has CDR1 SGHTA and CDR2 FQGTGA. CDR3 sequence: CASSEQFGETQYF. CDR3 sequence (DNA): TGTGCCAGCAGCGAACAATTTGGAGAGACCCAGTACTTC. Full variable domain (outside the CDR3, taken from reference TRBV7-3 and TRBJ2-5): GAGVSQTPSNKVTEKGKYVELRCDPISGHTALYWYRQSLGQGPEFLIYFQGTGAADDSGLPNDRFFAVRPEGSVSTLKIQRTERGDSAVYLCASSEQFGETQYFGPGTRLLVL.

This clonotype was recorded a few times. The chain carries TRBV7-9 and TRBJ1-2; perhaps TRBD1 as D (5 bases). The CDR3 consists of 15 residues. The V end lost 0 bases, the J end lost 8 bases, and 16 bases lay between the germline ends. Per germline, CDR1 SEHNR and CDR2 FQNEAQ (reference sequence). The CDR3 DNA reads TGTGCCAGCAGCTTAGCCGGGACGGCTACGCGGGGCTACACCTTC. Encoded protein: CASSLAGTATRGYTF. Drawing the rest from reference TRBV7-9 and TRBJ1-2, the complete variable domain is DTGVSQNPRHKITKRGQNVTFRCDPISEHNRLYWYRQTLGQGPEFLTYFQNEAQLEKSRLLSDRFSAERPKGSFSTLEIQRTEQGDSAMYLCASSLAGTATRGYTFGSGTRLTVV.

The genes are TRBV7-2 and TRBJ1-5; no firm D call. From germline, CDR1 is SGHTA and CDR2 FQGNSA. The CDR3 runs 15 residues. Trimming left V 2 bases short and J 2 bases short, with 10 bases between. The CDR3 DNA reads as TGTGCCAGCAGCTTACTAGGGCTGGGCAATCAGCCCCAGCATTTT. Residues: CASSLLGLGNQPQHF.

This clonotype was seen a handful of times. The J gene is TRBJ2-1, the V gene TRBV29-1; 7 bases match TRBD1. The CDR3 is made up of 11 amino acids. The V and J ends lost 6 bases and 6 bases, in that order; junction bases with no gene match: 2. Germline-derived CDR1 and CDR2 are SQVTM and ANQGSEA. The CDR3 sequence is CSVGTANEQFF. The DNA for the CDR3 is TGCAGCGTCGGGACAGCCAATGAGCAGTTCTTC.

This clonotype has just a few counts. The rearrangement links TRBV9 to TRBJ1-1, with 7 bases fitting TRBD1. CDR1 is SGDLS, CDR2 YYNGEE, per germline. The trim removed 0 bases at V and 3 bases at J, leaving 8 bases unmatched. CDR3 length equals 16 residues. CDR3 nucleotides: TGTGCCAGCAGCGTAGCTGGGGACAGTTACGACACTGAAGCTTTCTTT. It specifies CASSVAGDSYDTEAFF.

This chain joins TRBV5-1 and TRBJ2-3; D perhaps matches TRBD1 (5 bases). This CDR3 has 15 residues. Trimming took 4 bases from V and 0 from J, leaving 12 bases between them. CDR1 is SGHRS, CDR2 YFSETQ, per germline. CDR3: CASSMTDSSTDTQYF. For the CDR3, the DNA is TGCGCCAGCAGCATGACAGACTCTAGCACAGATACGCAGTATTTT.

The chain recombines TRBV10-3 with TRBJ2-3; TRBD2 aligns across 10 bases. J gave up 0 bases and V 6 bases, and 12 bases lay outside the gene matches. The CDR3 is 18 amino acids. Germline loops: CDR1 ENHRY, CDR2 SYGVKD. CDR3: CAIRASSGGTTSTDTQYF. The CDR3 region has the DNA TGTGCCATCAGGGCATCTAGCGGGGGAACCACTAGCACAGATACGCAGTATTTT.

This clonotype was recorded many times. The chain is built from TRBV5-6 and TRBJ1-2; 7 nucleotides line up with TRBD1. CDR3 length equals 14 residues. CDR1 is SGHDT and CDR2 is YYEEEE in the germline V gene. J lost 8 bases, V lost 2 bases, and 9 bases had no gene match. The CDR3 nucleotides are TGTGCCAGCAGCTTAACCGACAGGGCTGCGGGCTACACCTTC. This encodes CASSLTDRAAGYTF.

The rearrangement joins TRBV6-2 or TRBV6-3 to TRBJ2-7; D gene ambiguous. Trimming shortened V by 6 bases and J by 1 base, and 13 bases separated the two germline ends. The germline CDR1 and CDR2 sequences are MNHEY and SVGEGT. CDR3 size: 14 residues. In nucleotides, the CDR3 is TGTGCCAGCAGCCGACCGGAAGCATCCTACGAGCAGTACTTC. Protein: CASSRPEASYEQYF.

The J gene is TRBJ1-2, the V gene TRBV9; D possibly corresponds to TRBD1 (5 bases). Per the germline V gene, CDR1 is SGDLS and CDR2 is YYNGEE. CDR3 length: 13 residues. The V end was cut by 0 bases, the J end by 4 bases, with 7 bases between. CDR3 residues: CASSVEGSYGYTF. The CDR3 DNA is TGTGCCAGCAGCGTAGAGGGGTCCTATGGCTACACCTTC.

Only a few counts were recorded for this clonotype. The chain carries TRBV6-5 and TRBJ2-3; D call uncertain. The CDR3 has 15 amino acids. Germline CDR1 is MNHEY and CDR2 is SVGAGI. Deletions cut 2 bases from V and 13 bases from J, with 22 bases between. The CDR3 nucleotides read TGTGCCAGCAGTTACATCAGAGACCCCCGTATCCTAGAGTATTTT. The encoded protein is CASSYIRDPRILEYF.

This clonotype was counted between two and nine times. As DNA, the CDR3 is TGCGCCAGCAGCCACTACAGGGGCCACAATGAGCAGTTCTTC. Its protein is CASSHYRGHNEQFF. The rearrangement uses TRBV4-3 and TRBJ2-1, with 7 bases identical to TRBD1. The CDR3 has 14 amino acids. V lost 3 bases to trimming and J lost 5 bases; unmatched junction nucleotides: 4. The germline CDR1 and CDR2 sequences are LGHNA and YSLEER.

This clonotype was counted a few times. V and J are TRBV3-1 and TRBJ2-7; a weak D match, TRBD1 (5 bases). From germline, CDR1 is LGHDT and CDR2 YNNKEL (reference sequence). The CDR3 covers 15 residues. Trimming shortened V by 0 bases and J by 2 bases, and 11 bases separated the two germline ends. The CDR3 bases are TGTGCCAGCAGCCAAGATCTGGGGCCGGCCTACGAGCAGTACGTC. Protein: CASSQDLGPAYEQYV.